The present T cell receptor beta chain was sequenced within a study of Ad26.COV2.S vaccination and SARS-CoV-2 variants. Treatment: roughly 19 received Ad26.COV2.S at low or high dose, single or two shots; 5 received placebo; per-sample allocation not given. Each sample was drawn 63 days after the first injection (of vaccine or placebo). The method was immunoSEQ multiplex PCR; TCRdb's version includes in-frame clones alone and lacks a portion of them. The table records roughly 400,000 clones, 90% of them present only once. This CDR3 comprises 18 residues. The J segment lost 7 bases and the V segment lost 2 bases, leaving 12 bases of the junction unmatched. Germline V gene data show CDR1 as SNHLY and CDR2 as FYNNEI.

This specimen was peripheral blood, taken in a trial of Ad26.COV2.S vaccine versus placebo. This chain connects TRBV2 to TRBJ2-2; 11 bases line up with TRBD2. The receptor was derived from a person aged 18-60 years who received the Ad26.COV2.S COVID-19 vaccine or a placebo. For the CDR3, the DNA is TGTGCCAGCAGTGAACCCTCAGCTAGCGGGAGGTGGGGCGGGGAGCTGTTTTTT. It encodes CASSEPSASGRWGGELFF.